In this sample, the clone carrying this T cell receptor (beta chain) turned up once. This sample was taken from a study of blood T cell repertoires in COVID-19. The CDR3 is 17 residues long. Germline V gene lookup returns CDR1 SGHDT and CDR2 YYEEEE. V gave up 0 bases and J gave up 2 bases; unmatched junction bases: 9. Repertoires were generated with immunoSEQ multiplex PCR, while TCRdb's copy carries only in-frame clones and drops some. Seen here are about 270,000 clones, 80% to 90% observed once, and the top ten hold approximately 9.9%. The chain carries TRBV5-6 and TRBJ1-2; 8 bases match TRBD1. The TCR comes from a woman aged 70 to 79 with acute or convalescent COVID-19. The sequencing sample was made of peripheral blood. CDR3 DNA sequence: TGTGCCAGCAGCTTGGTGTCCAGGGGGCCGTCGAACTATGGCTACACCTTC. As protein: CASSLVSRGPSNYGYTF.